Below, 18 T cell receptor beta chains from the same sample are listed, as sequenced in a study of CD8+CD57+ T cells in acquired aplastic anemia. Genomic DNA provided the template from which TCR beta VDJ and CDR3 profiles were obtained. A single record per CDR3 protein comes from TCRdb applying MiXCR to the reads. The profile shows about 220,000 distinct CDR3 sequences, 34% of them singletons. Sequenced input: sorted CD4+, CD8+, or CD8+CD57+ T cells (not recorded which) from PBMCs. Receptor source: a human donor in good health, serving as a control.

A few counts support this clonotype. The V and J genes are TRBV30 and TRBJ1-1; D gene ambiguous. Germline CDR1 GTSNPN, CDR2 SVGIG (reference sequence). Trimming took 6 bases from V and 3 from J, leaving 14 bases between them. The CDR3 has 13 amino acids. The CDR3 reads CACFPKPYTEAFF. CDR3 DNA sequence: TGTGCCTGTTTTCCTAAACCGTACACTGAAGCTTTCTTT.

To note about this clonotype: With a much larger clone just one base away, this may be a read error. This chain joins TRBV5-1 and TRBJ2-1; the D is unclear. The CDR3 extends over 16 amino acids. The V gene lost 0 bases and the J gene lost 5 bases, with 15 bases spanning the gap. Germline V gives CDR1 SGHRS, CDR2 YFSETQ. In DNA form, the CDR3 reads TGCGCCAGCAGCTTGGAGGCCAGAGACGATAACAATGAGCAGTTCTTC. This codes for CASSLEARDDNNEQFF.

This clonotype was counted at least ten times. The DNA for the CDR3 is TGCAGTGCTAGAGCGTGGACTAACTCTCGAAGGGAGACCCAGTACTTC. It is translated as CSARAWTNSRRETQYF. The chain couples TRBV20-1 to TRBJ2-5; the D gene is possibly TRBD2 (6 bases). V lost 1 base and J 5 bases, leaving 20 bases between the germline ends. The CDR3 is made up of 16 amino acids. Germline lookup yields CDR1 DFQATT and CDR2 SNEGSKA (reference sequence).

The chain recombines TRBV29-1 with TRBJ1-5; 12 nucleotides align to TRBD1. The germline V gene has CDR1 SQVTM and CDR2 ANQGSEA. The CDR3 covers 14 residues. The J segment lost 6 bases and the V segment lost 4 bases, leaving 4 bases of the junction unmatched. The CDR3 loop reads CSVGGTGGGQPQHF. CDR3 DNA sequence: TGCAGCGTTGGAGGGACAGGGGGCGGTCAGCCCCAGCATTTT. The whole variable domain, filled in from reference TRBV29-1 and TRBJ1-5, reads SAVISQKPSRDICQRGTSLTIQCQVDSQVTMMFWYRQQPGQSLTLIATANQGSEATYESGFVIDKFPISRPNLTFSTLTVSNMSPEDSSIYLCSVGGTGGGQPQHFGDGTRLSIL.

Sample share makes this clonotype medium-sized. The chain has TRBV15 and TRBJ2-1; TRBD2 agrees at 11 bases. V trimming: 5 bases; J trimming: 4 bases; junction bases outside the gene matches: 10. The CDR3 is 17 amino acids. Germline V lookup: CDR1 LNHNV, CDR2 YYDKDF (reference sequence). CDR3 residues: CATSGTLAGGKYNEQFF. The CDR3, as DNA: TGTGCCACCAGCGGAACGCTAGCGGGGGGAAAGTACAATGAGCAGTTCTTC.

On this clonotype itself: A clone one base away is much larger, so this may be a read error. The rearrangement links TRBV20-1 to TRBJ1-4; possible D gene TRBD1, 6 bases. V was pared by 4 bases and J by 2 bases, with 14 bases between. The CDR3 runs to 15 residues. From germline, CDR1 is DFQATT and CDR2 SNEGSKA (reference sequence). CDR3 amino acids: CSATPLGGTNEKLFF. CDR3 in DNA: TGCAGTGCTACGCCGCTGGGGGGCACTAATGAAAAACTGTTTTTT.

This clonotype was observed many times. The chain employs TRBV7-3 and TRBJ2-3; D is undetermined. V lost 2 bases and J lost 4, with 7 bases in between. This CDR3 contains 13 residues. The germline V gene has CDR1 SGHTA and CDR2 FQGTGA. CDR3 sequence: CASSLANPDTQYF. Here the CDR3 DNA reads TGTGCCAGCAGCTTAGCAAACCCAGATACGCAGTATTTT.

On this clonotype itself: Given a much more abundant clone one base away, this may be a read error. This chain joins TRBV11-1 and TRBJ2-7; 7 nucleotides align to TRBD2. J was trimmed by 0 bases and V by 8 bases; bases with no gene match: 19. Per germline, CDR1 SGHAT and CDR2 FQDESV (reference sequence). This CDR3 spans 18 amino acids. CDR3 in amino acids: CASCPVWGLSLSSYEQYF. The CDR3 DNA reads as TGTGCCAGCTGCCCAGTATGGGGACTAAGTCTTAGCTCCTACGAGCAGTACTTC.

This rearrangement joins TRBV13 to TRBJ2-5; D possibly corresponds to TRBD1 (5 bases). V lost 3 bases to trimming and J lost 7 bases, with 12 bases between them. CDR1 and CDR2 from the germline V gene are PRHDT and FYEKMQ (reference sequence). The CDR3 extends over 13 amino acids. The chain's CDR3 is CASSFLQGGTQYF. The CDR3 DNA reads as TGTGCCAGCAGCTTTCTTCAGGGCGGGACCCAGTACTTC.

This clonotype was seen repeatedly, ten times or more. The chain recombines TRBV19 with TRBJ1-2; TRBD1 is a possible D gene (5 bases). Trimming left V 3 bases short and J 4 bases short, with 12 bases between. The CDR3 has 14 amino acids. Germline CDR1 and CDR2: LNHDA and SQIVND (reference sequence). CDR3 DNA sequence: TGTGCCAGTAGTATTGGGACGGATATCTATGGCTACACCTTC. It encodes CASSIGTDIYGYTF.

There are a few counts of this clonotype. The rearrangement joins TRBV20-1 to TRBJ1-1; unclear D gene. The CDR3 spans 13 residues. The germline V and J ends were trimmed by 3 bases and 2 bases, with 10 bases remaining between them. Germline CDR1 reads DFQATT; CDR2 reads SNEGSKA (reference sequence). CDR3 sequence reads: CSASDWGNTEAFF. DNA for the CDR3: TGCAGTGCTAGCGACTGGGGAAACACTGAAGCTTTCTTT.

This clonotype was counted a few times. This rearrangement joins TRBV12-3 or TRBV12-4 to TRBJ1-5, with D maybe TRBD1 (5 bases). This CDR3 comprises 15 residues. Trimming stripped 3 bases from V and 1 base from J, with 10 bases between. The DNA for the CDR3 is TGTGCCAGCAGTTTTCGGGCAGGGAGCAATCAGCCCCAGCATTTT. Residues: CASSFRAGSNQPQHF.

Ten or more counts support this clonotype. V is TRBV9 and J is TRBJ2-1; 9 bases match TRBD2. Looked up from germline, CDR1 is SGDLS and CDR2 is YYNGEE. This CDR3 has 13 residues. V shed 2 bases and J 8 bases; nucleotides not matched to a gene: 2. CDR3 sequence: CASSVLAGYEQFF. CDR3 DNA: TGTGCCAGCAGCGTCCTAGCGGGATATGAGCAGTTCTTC.

With respect to this clonotype: The junction and the germline gene differ at one end; a read error may be behind it. The DNA for the CDR3 is TGTGCCAGCTCTCCGCCGACAGGGGGCTTTTATGGCTACGCCTTC. Protein: CASSPPTGGFYGYAF. The V call is TRBV27, the J call TRBJ1-2; 10 positions match TRBD1. The CDR3 length is 15 residues. The germline CDR1 and CDR2 sequences are MNHEY and SMNVEV (reference sequence).

This clonotype was observed many times. V usage is TRBV7-2 and J usage is TRBJ1-6, with D perhaps TRBD1 (6 bases). With 2 bases removed from V and 8 bases from J, the gap between germline ends came to 13 bases. Looked up from germline, CDR1 is SGHTA and CDR2 is FQGNSA. This CDR3 spans 15 amino acids. The CDR3 is CASSLSTSGDSPLHF. In DNA form, the CDR3 reads TGTGCCAGCAGCTTAAGTACGTCAGGGGATTCACCCCTCCACTTT.

The V call is TRBV6-1, the J call TRBJ2-5; no reliable D call. V gave up 1 base and J gave up 2 bases, with 8 bases separating them. The CDR3 length is 14 residues. Germline values: CDR1 MNHNS, CDR2 SASEGT. CDR3 sequence (DNA): TGTGCCAGCAGTGAAGGGGCAGAACAAGAGACCCAGTACTTC. Amino acids: CASSEGAEQETQYF.

This clonotype was counted between two and nine times. The CDR3 region has the DNA TGTGCCAGCAGCTTAGCGTGGCGGGGGTACACCGGGGAGCTGTTTTTT. This encodes CASSLAWRGYTGELFF. This sequence joins TRBV11-1 and TRBJ2-2; 7 nucleotides agree with TRBD2. Trimming took 0 bases from V and 3 from J; bases not matched to a gene: 4. This CDR3 contains 16 residues. Germline V gene lookup returns CDR1 SGHAT and CDR2 FQDESV (reference sequence).

The table lists this clonotype with many counts. This chain joins TRBV9 and TRBJ1-2; no clear D gene. The germline V and J ends were trimmed by 1 base and 7 bases, with 11 bases remaining between them. CDR1 is SGDLS, CDR2 YYNGEE, per germline. There are 13 residues in the CDR3. The CDR3, as DNA: TGTGCCAGCAGCGTACCCCAAGGCGGTGGCTACACCTTC. Protein sequence: CASSVPQGGGYTF.